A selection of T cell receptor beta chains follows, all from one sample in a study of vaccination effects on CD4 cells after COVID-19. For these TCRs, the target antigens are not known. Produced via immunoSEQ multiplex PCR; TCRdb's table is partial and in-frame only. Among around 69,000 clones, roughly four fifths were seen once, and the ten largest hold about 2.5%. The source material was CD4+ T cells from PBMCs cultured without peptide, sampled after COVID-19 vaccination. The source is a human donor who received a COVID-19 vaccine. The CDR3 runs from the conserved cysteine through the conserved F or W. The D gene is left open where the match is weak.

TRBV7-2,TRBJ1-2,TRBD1,TGTGCCAGCAGCTTACAGGGGGCAAAAGGCTACACCTTC,CASSLQGAKGYTF
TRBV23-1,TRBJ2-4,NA,TGCGCCAGCAGTCAATGGGTAACCAGGGATCGTAACATTCAGTACTTC,CASSQWVTRDRNIQYF
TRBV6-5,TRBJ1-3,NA,TGTGCCAGCAGAGCCGATCTGAGCTCTGGAAACACCATATATTTT,CASRADLSSGNTIYF
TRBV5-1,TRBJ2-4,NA,TGCGCCAGCAGCTTGCAAGGGGGACTAGCCAAAAACATTCAGTACTTC,CASSLQGGLAKNIQYF
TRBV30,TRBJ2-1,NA,TGTGCCTCGCAGGGATTCTCCTACAATGAGCAGTTCTTC,CASQGFSYNEQFF
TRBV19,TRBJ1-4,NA,TGTGCCAGTAGTATTTTGTCCGAAAAACTGTTTTTT,CASSILSEKLFF
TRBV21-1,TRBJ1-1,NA,TGTGCCAGCAGCTCCCGACAGGGCACTGAAGCTTTCTTT,CASSSRQGTEAFF
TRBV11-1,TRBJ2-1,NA,TGTGCCAGCAGACGGGGGCTGGACAATGAGCAGTTCTTC,CASRRGLDNEQFF
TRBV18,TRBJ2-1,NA,TGTGCCAGCTCCCGCGGGACTCGGAACAATGAGCAGTTCTTC,CASSRGTRNNEQFF
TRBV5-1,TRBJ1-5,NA,TGCGCCAGCAGCTTGGTGGTGGGTTCCAAGCCCCAGCATTTT,CASSLVVGSKPQHF
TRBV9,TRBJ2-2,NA,TGTGCCAGCAGCGTAGGTCGAGGGGGAGGGGACTACACCGGGGAGCTGTTTTTT,CASSVGRGGGDYTGELFF
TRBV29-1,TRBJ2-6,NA,TGCAGCGGCCTTTCAGGGGCCAACGTCCTGACTTTC,CSGLSGANVLTF
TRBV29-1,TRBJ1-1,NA,TGCAGCGTTCCGGAAGGGACACTCGACACTGAAGCTTTCTTT,CSVPEGTLDTEAFF
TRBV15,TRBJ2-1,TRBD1,TGTGCCACCAGCAGAGGAGGGACAGGGGGTAATGAGCAGTTCTTC,CATSRGGTGGNEQFF
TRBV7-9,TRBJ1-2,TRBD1,TGTGCCAGCAGCGAACAGGGGAATGGCTACACCTTC,CASSEQGNGYTF